The T cell receptor beta chain under discussion was sequenced for a study of regulatory T cells in long-lasting Graves disease. Stated time point: newly diagnosed GD, antithyroid drugs for less than 3 months. PBMCs provided the RNA from which the TCR library was made. Germline CDR1 is SGHRS and CDR2 is YFSETQ. This CDR3 region has 14 residues. The V gene lost 0 bases and the J gene lost 10 bases, with 16 bases spanning the gap. According to the study, TCR beta libraries were built with iRepertoire HTBI primers and CDR3-region Arm-PCR. TCRdb reanalysed the multiplex PCR reads using MiXCR and keeps one entry per CDR3 protein. The sample lists fewer than 650,000 distinct CDR3 sequences; around 17% were seen once. This clonotype came up a few times. These same records also appear under a second study, on T cells in Graves' hyperthyroidism and ophthalmopathy.

The chain recombines TRBV5-1 with TRBJ1-1; D is unclear. This material consisted of peripheral blood mononuclear cells (PBMCs), taken at new diagnosis, from a patient treated with antithyroid drugs. This TCR was sampled from a woman younger than 45 with Graves disease. CDR3 in amino acids: CASSLGPGNNRAFF. The CDR3 region has the DNA TGCGCCAGCAGCTTGGGCCCGGGCAATAACCGAGCTTTCTTT.